These T cell receptor beta chains were read from a single sample in a study of PD-1 blockade in classical Hodgkin lymphoma. Only in-frame clones appear in the TCRdb table, and some are missing; sequencing was by immunoSEQ multiplex PCR. The sample records 5,500 to 8,500 clones, 80% to 90% being singletons. Sequencing was performed on peripheral blood mononuclear cells (PBMCs), taken at baseline. These receptors originate from a human donor with classical Hodgkin lymphoma. The CDR3 runs from the conserved cysteine through the conserved F or W. Each record gives: J gene, D gene, clone size, V gene, CDR3 DNA, CDR3 protein. D genes are given only for firm matches. The size field is filled for only some rows; it gives once, few, many or a size class.

j_call: TRBJ2-5; d_call: NA; clone_size: NA; v_call: TRBV4-1; cdr3_nt: TGCGCCAGCAGTCGACTCAGCCAAGAGACCCAGTACTTC; cdr3_aa: CASSRLSQETQYF
j_call: TRBJ2-7; d_call: NA; clone_size: NA; v_call: TRBV4-1; cdr3_nt: TGCGCCAGCAGCCAAGATAGGGGGGGCCTCTACGAGCAGTACTTC; cdr3_aa: CASSQDRGGLYEQYF
j_call: TRBJ2-1; d_call: NA; clone_size: once; v_call: TRBV6-6; cdr3_nt: TGTGCCAGCAGTTACGGCGGAGGGGCCTACAATGAGCAGTTCTTC; cdr3_aa: CASSYGGGAYNEQFF
j_call: TRBJ2-1; d_call: NA; clone_size: NA; v_call: TRBV6-1; cdr3_nt: TGTGCCAGCAGTCCCCCGGGGCTAGGACGAGGTGAGCAGTTCTTC; cdr3_aa: CASSPPGLGRGEQFF
j_call: TRBJ2-3; d_call: TRBD2; clone_size: NA; v_call: TRBV5-1; cdr3_nt: TGCGCCAGCAGCTACCAGCGGGGAAACACAGATACGCAGTATTTT; cdr3_aa: CASSYQRGNTDTQYF
j_call: TRBJ2-7; d_call: TRBD2; clone_size: NA; v_call: TRBV10-1; cdr3_nt: TGCGCCAGCAGCGACACCGGGACTAGCGGGAGCCAAAGCTCCTACGAGCAGTACTTC; cdr3_aa: CASSDTGTSGSQSSYEQYF
j_call: TRBJ1-5; d_call: NA; clone_size: NA; v_call: TRBV19; cdr3_nt: TGTGCCAGTACTAAAGCAAAGATACAGGGTCAGTCATATCAGCCCCAGCATTTT; cdr3_aa: CASTKAKIQGQSYQPQHF
j_call: TRBJ1-6; d_call: TRBD1; clone_size: NA; v_call: TRBV5-8; cdr3_nt: TGTGCCAGCAGCCCCGGGACAGGAGCCCTCCACTTT; cdr3_aa: CASSPGTGALHF
j_call: TRBJ1-4; d_call: NA; clone_size: NA; v_call: TRBV28; cdr3_nt: TGTGCCAGCAGTTTAGATTGGTTCAGGGGTAATGAAAAACTGTTTTTT; cdr3_aa: CASSLDWFRGNEKLFF
j_call: TRBJ2-7; d_call: TRBD1; clone_size: NA; v_call: TRBV29-1; cdr3_nt: TGCAGCGTTGAAGCCAGGGGGACCTACGAGCAGTACTTC; cdr3_aa: CSVEARGTYEQYF
j_call: TRBJ2-2; d_call: NA; clone_size: NA; v_call: TRBV11-1; cdr3_nt: TGTGCCAGCAGCCAAGCCGGGGGAGGGGGCACCGGGGAGCTGTTTTTT; cdr3_aa: CASSQAGGGGTGELFF
j_call: TRBJ2-1; d_call: TRBD2; clone_size: once; v_call: TRBV13; cdr3_nt: TGTGCCAGCAGCTTAACGTCTAGCGGGAGAAGAGAGCAGTTCTTC; cdr3_aa: CASSLTSSGRREQFF
j_call: TRBJ2-2; d_call: TRBD2; clone_size: NA; v_call: TRBV7-6; cdr3_nt: TGTGCCAGCAGCTTATTGGGGGGGGCCGGGGAGCTGTTTTTT; cdr3_aa: CASSLLGGAGELFF
j_call: TRBJ2-5; d_call: NA; clone_size: NA; v_call: TRBV29-1; cdr3_nt: TGCAGCGTTGTAAGAGCTAGCGCCCAAGAGACCCAGTACTTC; cdr3_aa: CSVVRASAQETQYF
j_call: TRBJ1-2; d_call: TRBD1; clone_size: NA; v_call: TRBV30; cdr3_nt: TGTGCCTGGGGACAGGCTTATGGCTACACCTTC; cdr3_aa: CAWGQAYGYTF
j_call: TRBJ2-4; d_call: NA; clone_size: NA; v_call: TRBV7-2; cdr3_nt: TGTGCCAGCAGCGACGGACCCGGACGGACCAAAAACATTCAGTACTTC; cdr3_aa: CASSDGPGRTKNIQYF
j_call: TRBJ2-2; d_call: NA; clone_size: NA; v_call: TRBV29-1; cdr3_nt: TGCAGCGTCGAGAGGGTGGCGACCGGGGAGCTGTTTTTT; cdr3_aa: CSVERVATGELFF
j_call: TRBJ2-5; d_call: NA; clone_size: NA; v_call: TRBV28; cdr3_nt: TGTGCCAGCAGCGGCCATCCGGGAGCCCAAGAGACCCAGTACTTC; cdr3_aa: CASSGHPGAQETQYF
j_call: TRBJ2-1; d_call: TRBD2; clone_size: NA; v_call: TRBV9; cdr3_nt: TGTGCCAGCAGCTTTGGGACTAGCGGAGCCTCCTACAATGAGCAGTTCTTC; cdr3_aa: CASSFGTSGASYNEQFF
j_call: TRBJ2-1; d_call: TRBD1; clone_size: NA; v_call: TRBV19; cdr3_nt: TGTGCCAGTTCAGGACAGGGGGCAAACAATGAGCAGTTCTTC; cdr3_aa: CASSGQGANNEQFF
j_call: TRBJ2-2; d_call: NA; clone_size: NA; v_call: TRBV29-1; cdr3_nt: TGCAGCGTTGCCGGGAGCGCGAACACCGGGGAGCTGTTTTTT; cdr3_aa: CSVAGSANTGELFF
j_call: TRBJ1-2; d_call: NA; clone_size: NA; v_call: TRBV5-1; cdr3_nt: TGCGCCAGCAGCTTGGGGCGGAACTATGGCTACACCTTC; cdr3_aa: CASSLGRNYGYTF
j_call: TRBJ2-7; d_call: NA; clone_size: NA; v_call: TRBV7-6; cdr3_nt: TGTGCCAGCAGCTTAGCTCCAGGAGACGAGCAGTACTTC; cdr3_aa: CASSLAPGDEQYF
j_call: TRBJ2-5; d_call: NA; clone_size: NA; v_call: TRBV9; cdr3_nt: TGTGCCAGCAGCGTAGGAGGCGGTTGGGAGACCCAGTACTTC; cdr3_aa: CASSVGGGWETQYF
j_call: TRBJ2-1; d_call: TRBD2; clone_size: NA; v_call: TRBV5-8; cdr3_nt: TGTGCCAGCAGCTCTGGACTAGCGGGGAATGAGCAGTTCTTC; cdr3_aa: CASSSGLAGNEQFF
j_call: TRBJ2-3; d_call: TRBD2; clone_size: few; v_call: TRBV5-1; cdr3_nt: TGCGCCAGCAGCATGGGGACTAGCGGGAGTTCGACAGATACGCAGTATTTT; cdr3_aa: CASSMGTSGSSTDTQYF
j_call: TRBJ2-1; d_call: NA; clone_size: NA; v_call: TRBV21-1; cdr3_nt: TGTGCCAGCAGCAACAGACTAGCGGGCGACAACTCTACGGCTTGGATCCCAAACAATGAGCAGTTCTTC; cdr3_aa: CASSNRLAGDNSTAWIPNNEQFF
j_call: TRBJ1-4; d_call: TRBD1; clone_size: NA; v_call: TRBV11-2; cdr3_nt: TGTGCCAGCAGCCCCCCGGACAGGGCGGACGCCCCTAATGAAAAACTGTTTTTT; cdr3_aa: CASSPPDRADAPNEKLFF
j_call: TRBJ2-7; d_call: NA; clone_size: NA; v_call: TRBV2; cdr3_nt: TGTGCCAGCAGTGAGGGATTGTTTAGGGACGAGCAGTACTTC; cdr3_aa: CASSEGLFRDEQYF
j_call: TRBJ2-7; d_call: NA; clone_size: NA; v_call: TRBV27; cdr3_nt: TGTGCCAGCAGACCGGGACACCTCTACGAGCAGTACTTC; cdr3_aa: CASRPGHLYEQYF
j_call: TRBJ1-2; d_call: NA; clone_size: NA; v_call: TRBV7-9; cdr3_nt: TGTGCCAGCAGCTTAGACGGCAGCAACTATGGCTACACCTTC; cdr3_aa: CASSLDGSNYGYTF
j_call: TRBJ2-7; d_call: NA; clone_size: NA; v_call: TRBV5-1; cdr3_nt: TGCGCCAGCAGTGAACAGGGTCTGAGGTACGAGCAGTACTTC; cdr3_aa: CASSEQGLRYEQYF
j_call: TRBJ1-2; d_call: NA; clone_size: NA; v_call: TRBV11-2; cdr3_nt: TGTGCCAGCAGCCCGGGTCGGCTGAGCTATGGCTACACCTTC; cdr3_aa: CASSPGRLSYGYTF
j_call: TRBJ2-3; d_call: NA; clone_size: NA; v_call: TRBV9; cdr3_nt: TGTGCCAGCAGTGCCCCGGGGTTCCAAGATACGCAGTATTTT; cdr3_aa: CASSAPGFQDTQYF
j_call: TRBJ2-5; d_call: NA; clone_size: NA; v_call: TRBV5-4; cdr3_nt: TGTGCCAGCAGCTTGCTCCAGGGAATGGAGACCCAGTACTTC; cdr3_aa: CASSLLQGMETQYF
j_call: TRBJ2-3; d_call: TRBD2; clone_size: NA; v_call: TRBV5-1; cdr3_nt: TGCGCCAGCAGATCTAGCGGGCGCGGAGATACGCAGTATTTT; cdr3_aa: CASRSSGRGDTQYF
j_call: TRBJ2-5; d_call: NA; clone_size: NA; v_call: TRBV7-9; cdr3_nt: TGTGCCAGCAGCCCCGACGGTGAGGGCCACGAGACCCAGTACTTC; cdr3_aa: CASSPDGEGHETQYF
j_call: TRBJ2-4; d_call: NA; clone_size: NA; v_call: TRBV2; cdr3_nt: TGTGCCAGCAAACCTGAGCTAGCCAAAAACATTCAGTACTTC; cdr3_aa: CASKPELAKNIQYF
j_call: TRBJ1-3; d_call: TRBD1; clone_size: NA; v_call: TRBV7-9; cdr3_nt: TGTGCCAGCAGCCCCCTGGGAGGGGGCAATGGAAACACCATATATTTT; cdr3_aa: CASSPLGGGNGNTIYF
j_call: TRBJ1-2; d_call: NA; clone_size: NA; v_call: TRBV5-1; cdr3_nt: TGCGCCAGCAGCTCCCCGGCGGGGAACTATGGCTACACCTTC; cdr3_aa: CASSSPAGNYGYTF
j_call: TRBJ2-1; d_call: TRBD2; clone_size: NA; v_call: TRBV6-1; cdr3_nt: TGTGCCAGCATTGATTCGGGGGGATGGAGTGAGCAGTTCTTC; cdr3_aa: CASIDSGGWSEQFF
j_call: TRBJ2-3; d_call: NA; clone_size: NA; v_call: TRBV19; cdr3_nt: TGTGCCAGCGCCAGACAACGCTTCACAGATACGCAGTATTTT; cdr3_aa: CASARQRFTDTQYF
j_call: TRBJ2-2; d_call: NA; clone_size: few; v_call: TRBV25-1; cdr3_nt: TGTGCCAGCAGAAACACCGGGGAGCTGTTTTTT; cdr3_aa: CASRNTGELFF
j_call: TRBJ2-7; d_call: NA; clone_size: NA; v_call: TRBV27; cdr3_nt: TGTGCCAGCAGTTTATACCCAGACTCCTACGAGCAGTACTTC; cdr3_aa: CASSLYPDSYEQYF
j_call: TRBJ2-6; d_call: NA; clone_size: NA; v_call: TRBV13; cdr3_nt: TGTGCCAGCAGCTCCTGGGGGGACGGGGCCAACGTCCTGACTTTC; cdr3_aa: CASSSWGDGANVLTF
j_call: TRBJ2-1; d_call: NA; clone_size: NA; v_call: TRBV6-4; cdr3_nt: TGTGCCAGCAGCGAGGACAGAAGTTCCTACAATGAGCAGTTCTTC; cdr3_aa: CASSEDRSSYNEQFF
j_call: TRBJ2-4; d_call: NA; clone_size: NA; v_call: TRBV7-9; cdr3_nt: TGTGCCAGCAGCATTGGGACCTTAGAATTATATGACATTCAGTACTTC; cdr3_aa: CASSIGTLELYDIQYF
j_call: TRBJ2-3; d_call: NA; clone_size: NA; v_call: TRBV29-1; cdr3_nt: TGCAGCACCGGCCTAGGGACTAGCACAGATACGCAGTATTTT; cdr3_aa: CSTGLGTSTDTQYF
j_call: TRBJ2-7; d_call: TRBD1; clone_size: NA; v_call: TRBV12-5; cdr3_nt: TGTGCTAGTGGTTTGGGACAGGGAAAGGCCTACGAGCAGTACTTC; cdr3_aa: CASGLGQGKAYEQYF
j_call: TRBJ1-4; d_call: NA; clone_size: NA; v_call: TRBV5-1; cdr3_nt: TGCGCCAGCAGCTTCCAGGGTGAAAAACTGTTTTTT; cdr3_aa: CASSFQGEKLFF
j_call: TRBJ1-1; d_call: TRBD1; clone_size: NA; v_call: TRBV10-2; cdr3_nt: TGCGCCAGCACCAGGACAGGGGGAGTGAACACTGAAGCTTTCTTT; cdr3_aa: CASTRTGGVNTEAFF
j_call: TRBJ2-7; d_call: TRBD2; clone_size: NA; v_call: TRBV7-8; cdr3_nt: TGTGCCAGCAGCTTAGGAGTCCTGGCGGGAGGCCTTTACGAGCAGTACTTC; cdr3_aa: CASSLGVLAGGLYEQYF
j_call: TRBJ2-4; d_call: TRBD1; clone_size: NA; v_call: TRBV11-2; cdr3_nt: TGTGCCAGCAGCCAGACAGGGATACAAAACATTCAGTACTTC; cdr3_aa: CASSQTGIQNIQYF
j_call: TRBJ2-1; d_call: NA; clone_size: few; v_call: TRBV18; cdr3_nt: TGTGCCAGCTCACCCCCGGGGTCTAGCTACAATGAGCAGTTCTTC; cdr3_aa: CASSPPGSSYNEQFF
j_call: TRBJ2-7; d_call: NA; clone_size: NA; v_call: TRBV14; cdr3_nt: TGTGCCAGCAGCGACACCTACGAGCAGTACTTC; cdr3_aa: CASSDTYEQYF
j_call: TRBJ2-1; d_call: NA; clone_size: NA; v_call: TRBV5-3; cdr3_nt: TGTGCCAGAAGCTTGGGGAGGGACAATGAGCAGTTCTTC; cdr3_aa: CARSLGRDNEQFF
j_call: TRBJ2-2; d_call: TRBD2; clone_size: NA; v_call: TRBV7-2; cdr3_nt: TGTGCCAGCAGCCTAGCGGTGGGAGGTGTAACCGGGGAGCTGTTTTTT; cdr3_aa: CASSLAVGGVTGELFF
j_call: TRBJ1-1; d_call: NA; clone_size: NA; v_call: TRBV5-4; cdr3_nt: TGTGCCAGCAGCTCCACATGGACTGAAGCTTTCTTT; cdr3_aa: CASSSTWTEAFF